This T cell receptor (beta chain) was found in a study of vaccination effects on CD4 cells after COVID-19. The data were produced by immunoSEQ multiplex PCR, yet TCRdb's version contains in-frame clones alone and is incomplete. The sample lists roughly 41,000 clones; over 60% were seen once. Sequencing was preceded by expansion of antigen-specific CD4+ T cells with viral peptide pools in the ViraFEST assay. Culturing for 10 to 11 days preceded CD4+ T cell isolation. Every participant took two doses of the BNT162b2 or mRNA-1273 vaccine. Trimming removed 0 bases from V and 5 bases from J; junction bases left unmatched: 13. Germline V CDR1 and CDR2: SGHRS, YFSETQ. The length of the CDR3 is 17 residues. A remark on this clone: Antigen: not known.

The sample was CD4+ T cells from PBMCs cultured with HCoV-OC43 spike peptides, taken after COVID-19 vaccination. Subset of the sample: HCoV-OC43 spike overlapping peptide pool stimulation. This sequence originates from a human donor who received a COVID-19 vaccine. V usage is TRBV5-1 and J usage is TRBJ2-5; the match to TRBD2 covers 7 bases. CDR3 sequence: CASSLVAAGVGEETQYF. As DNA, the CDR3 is TGCGCCAGCAGCTTGGTAGCGGCGGGAGTAGGAGAGGAGACCCAGTACTTC.